Included here is one T cell receptor beta chain sequence, with context. Its cognate antigen is unknown. Combining a sample-barcoded 5' primer with a J-beta primer mix, a second PCR ran for about 7 to 11 cycles. TCRdb reanalysed the 5' RACE reads using MiXCR and keeps one entry per CDR3 protein. The data contain about 1.4 million distinct CDR3 sequences, 59% of them singletons. The data belong to a study of blood T cells in healthy people across ages. The germline gives CDR1 ENHRY, CDR2 SYGVKD. The CDR3 covers 15 residues. After removal of 3 bases from V and 3 bases from J, the junction contained 6 bases not matched to a gene. Per-sample PBMC isolation yielded at least 6.5 million cells. Study results and caveats: The donors' CMV status was not determined, possibly confounding changes in expanded clonotypes.

J is TRBJ2-7 and V is TRBV10-3, with 9 bases that match TRBD2. This sequence was found in a man in his late teens or twenties in good health. The sample comprised blood. This CDR3 reads CAISDRLAGNYEQYF. The CDR3 DNA reads as TGTGCCATCAGTGATAGGCTAGCGGGAAACTACGAGCAGTACTTC.